The 18 T cell receptor beta chains listed next were all sequenced from one sample in a study of cytomegalovirus exposure and HLA in healthy donors. With 60 Vbeta and 13 Jbeta primers, the PCR was carried out. The repertoire was sequenced with immunoSEQ multiplex PCR; TCRdb's copy has only in-frame clones and lacks some. Of over 150,000 clones listed, approximately 70% are singletons. The sequenced material came from PBMCs. These receptors originate from a woman in her late teens or twenties in good health and CMV-seropositive.

The rearrangement joins TRBV18 to TRBJ2-5; TRBD2 matches 12 bases. The V and J ends lost 6 bases and 0 bases, in that order; junction bases with no gene match: 2. Germline V CDR1 and CDR2: KGHSH, LQKENI. The CDR3 is made up of 15 amino acids. The CDR3 DNA is TGTGCCAGCTCCCGACTAGCGGGGGACCAAGAGACCCAGTACTTC. As protein: CASSRLAGDQETQYF.

Regarding this clone: Sequence at one end of the junction differs from germline and may be a read error. The chain couples TRBV7-9 to TRBJ1-1; TRBD1 aligns across 8 bases. This CDR3 is 15 amino acids long. Germline V gives CDR1 SEHNR, CDR2 FQNEAQ (reference sequence). The CDR3 here is CSSSSGQGFVAEAFF. DNA for the CDR3: TGTTCCAGCAGCTCTGGACAGGGTTTCGTCGCTGAAGCTTTCTTT.

This clone was observed once. The V call is TRBV4-2, the J call TRBJ1-2; no definite D call. The length of the CDR3 is 13 residues. The ends were cut back, 6 bases at V and 0 bases at J, with 8 bases in the middle. The germline V gene encodes CDR1 LGHNA and CDR2 YNFKEQ. CDR3: CASRQTANYGYTF. The CDR3 DNA reads TGTGCCAGCAGGCAAACAGCTAACTATGGCTACACCTTC.

The V call is TRBV30, the J call TRBJ2-6, with D tentatively TRBD1 (6 bases). V was pared by 5 bases and J by 2 bases, with 13 bases between. In germline, CDR1 is GTSNPN, CDR2 SVGIG (reference sequence). This CDR3 has 15 residues. CDR3 sequence: CAWEQGQPGANVLTF. CDR3 coding DNA: TGTGCCTGGGAACAGGGACAACCTGGGGCCAACGTCCTGACTTTC.

The rearrangement uses TRBV15 and TRBJ2-2, with D maybe TRBD1 (5 bases). Germline-derived CDR1 and CDR2 are LNHNV and YYDKDF (reference sequence). The V end lost 0 bases, the J end lost 2 bases, and 7 bases lay between the germline ends. This CDR3 spans 15 amino acids. The CDR3 nucleotides are TGTGCCACCAGCAGAGATGACAGTAACACCGGGGAGCTGTTTTTT. This sequence encodes CATSRDDSNTGELFF.

This clone was recorded a few times. The genes are TRBV30 and TRBJ2-5; no clear D. Trimming left V 8 bases short and J 2 bases short, with 18 bases between. Germline values: CDR1 GTSNPN, CDR2 SVGIG (reference sequence). The CDR3 totals 14 residues. CDR3 amino acids: CAGNYPALQETQYF. The CDR3 DNA reads as TGTGCCGGGAACTATCCGGCTTTACAAGAGACCCAGTACTTC.

The genes are TRBV2 and TRBJ2-1; TRBD1 matches 8 bases. After removal of 5 bases from V and 5 bases from J, the junction contained 8 bases not matched to a gene. The V gene's germline CDR1 is SNHLY and CDR2 FYNNEI. This CDR3 region has 15 residues. This CDR3 is CASSSSRGRNNEQFF. CDR3 nucleotide sequence: TGTGCCAGCAGTTCCAGCAGGGGGCGCAACAATGAGCAGTTCTTC.

J is TRBJ1-1 and V is TRBV7-3, with D perhaps TRBD1 (5 bases). CDR1 is SGHTA and CDR2 is FQGTGA in the germline V gene. The CDR3 spans 13 residues. V dropped 5 bases and J dropped 2 bases, with 9 bases sitting between them. The chain's CDR3 is CASSVDRNTEAFF. The CDR3 DNA sequence: TGTGCCAGCAGCGTAGACAGAAACACTGAAGCTTTCTTT. Combining the CDR3 with reference TRBV7-3 and TRBJ1-1 gives the whole variable domain GAGVSQTPSNKVTEKGKYVELRCDPISGHTALYWYRQSLGQGPEFLIYFQGTGAADDSGLPNDRFFAVRPEGSVSTLKIQRTERGDSAVYLCASSVDRNTEAFFGQGTRLTVV.

This chain uses TRBV6-5 with TRBJ2-5, with 10 bases that match TRBD1. The J call may be mistaken, given a closer DNA end match to TRBJ2-7. CDR1 MNHEY and CDR2 SVGAGI come from the germline V gene. CDR3 length: 15 residues. CDR3 sequence (DNA): TGTGCCAGCAACCGACAGGGGGCACCCGTTTACGAGCAGTACTTC. This gives the protein CASNRQGAPVYEQYF.

The chain is built from TRBV14 and TRBJ2-3, with TRBD1 as a possible D gene (5 bases). V dropped 4 bases and J dropped 2 bases, with 7 bases sitting between them. The CDR3 loop spans 13 amino acids. Germline V gene data show CDR1 as SGHDN and CDR2 as FVKESK. The CDR3 loop reads CASSRGYTDTQYF. The CDR3 DNA reads as TGTGCCAGCAGCCGGGGCTACACAGATACGCAGTATTTT.

For this clone: A read error may account for a junction end that differs from germline. The chain has TRBV7-2 and TRBJ2-3; 7 positions match TRBD2. CDR3 length equals 11 residues. Germline V gene data show CDR1 as SGHTA and CDR2 as FQGNSA. The CDR3 coding sequence is TGTGCCAGCAGCTTCGGGACTACGAAGTATTTT. This translates into CASSFGTTKYF.

The chain has TRBV2 and TRBJ2-1; TRBD1 might be the D (6 bases). The CDR3 loop spans 13 amino acids. CDR1 SNHLY and CDR2 FYNNEI come from the germline V gene. V lost 4 bases and J 5 bases, leaving 9 bases between the germline ends. CDR3 residues: CASSVQGNNEQFF. CDR3 nucleotide sequence: TGTGCCAGCAGTGTTCAGGGGAACAATGAGCAGTTCTTC.

As for this clone: One end of the junction varies from germline; a read error may be responsible. Other nucleotide sequences in the sample specify the same CDR3. The V gene is TRBV6-5, the J gene TRBJ1-1, with a weak D call TRBD1 (5 bases). This CDR3 spans 15 amino acids. CDR1 and CDR2 from the germline V gene are MNHEY and SVGAGI. The CDR3 here is CASSYSKRGDTEAFF. The DNA of the CDR3 is TGCGCCAGCAGTTACTCGAAGCGGGGGGACACTGAAGCTTTCTTT.

The genes are TRBV10-2 and TRBJ1-1, with 7 bases aligning to TRBD1. V was pared by 3 bases and J by 0 bases, with 10 bases of the junction left unmatched. This CDR3 contains 17 residues. Germline values: CDR1 WSHSY, CDR2 SAAADI. For the CDR3, the DNA is TGCGCCAGCAGTGACCCCAATGGGGACAGTCTGAACACTGAAGCTTTCTTT. Amino acids: CASSDPNGDSLNTEAFF.

This clone was recorded a few times. This chain connects TRBV7-3 to TRBJ2-5, with 8 nucleotides matching TRBD1. The V segment lost 4 bases and the J segment 4 bases; nucleotides outside the gene matches: 8. This CDR3 has 15 residues. Germline CDR1 reads SGHTA; CDR2 reads FQGTGA. The CDR3 region is CASSSGQGGPETQYF. The CDR3 region has the DNA TGTGCCAGCAGCTCCGGACAGGGTGGCCCAGAGACCCAGTACTTC.

This chain links TRBV2 with TRBJ1-1; 11 bases match TRBD1. The junction had 10 bases not matched to a gene; V was cut back by 6 bases and J by 4 bases. The CDR3 covers 16 residues. Germline V lookup: CDR1 SNHLY, CDR2 FYNNEI. In DNA, the CDR3 is TGTGCCAGCAGCGACTCCGGGGACAGGGGGATCACTGAAGCTTTCTTT. As protein: CASSDSGDRGITEAFF.

V usage is TRBV4-2 and J usage is TRBJ1-2, with TRBD1 as a possible D gene (6 bases). Looked up from germline, CDR1 is LGHNA and CDR2 is YNFKEQ. The CDR3 totals 19 residues. Deletions cut 1 base from V and 5 bases from J, with 26 bases between. The CDR3 bases are TGTGCCAGCAGCCAAGGGTTCAGGGGCCGGACAGTGCACCTTTATGGCTACACCTTC. This sequence encodes CASSQGFRGRTVHLYGYTF.

The chain has TRBV5-1 and TRBJ2-1; 8 bases are a match to TRBD1. The trim removed 4 bases at V and 10 bases at J, leaving 16 bases unmatched. The germline CDR1 and CDR2 sequences are SGHRS and YFSETQ. The CDR3 covers 16 residues. The CDR3 nucleotides are TGCGCCAGCAGCCCCACCCAACAGGGGGAGGCGGGGGAGCAGTTCTTC. Protein: CASSPTQQGEAGEQFF.